This TCR beta chain was identified during a study of T cells after yellow fever vaccination. TCRdb re-called the 5' RACE reads with MiXCR, one entry per CDR3 protein. The sample has under 150,000 distinct CDR3 sequences, nearly 15% seen once. CDR1 is KGHDR and CDR2 is SFDVKD in the germline V gene. The CDR3 contains 16 residues. Trimming stripped 4 bases from V and 7 bases from J, with 19 bases between. This clonotype occurred a few times. The sequence was obtained from a man aged 18 to 30 who received the YFV17D yellow fever vaccine. The gene calls are TRBV24-1 and TRBJ1-5, with a possible D match to TRBD1 (6 bases). The input for sequencing was CD8+ T cells sorted from PBMCs, taken 5 days after the yellow fever booster vaccination. CDR3 DNA sequence: TGTGCCACCAGTGACACAGGGACGGCCGAAGGGCAGCCCCAGCATTTT. Protein product: CATSDTGTAEGQPQHF.